This T cell receptor (beta chain) was recorded in a study of T cells in localized non-small cell lung cancer. Notes on the study in general: Elevated blood T cell density was associated with longer overall survival. Tumor trailed uninvolved adjacent lung in T cell clonality, which peaked there. Analysis by sequencing included only one tumor region, so heterogeneity remains possible. Appearance in adjacent lung was seen for a median around 60 of the top 100 tumor clones.

This clone was seen a handful of times. Its specificity is unknown. This CDR3 comprises 14 residues. Trimming took 8 bases from V and 8 from J, leaving 18 bases between them. Germline values: CDR1 SNHLY, CDR2 FYNNEI. Measured with immunoSEQ multiplex PCR; TCRdb has only the in-frame clones, and not every one. The data show about 20,000 clones, about nine tenths seen once. The source of this sequence is a man between 35 and 75 years old with stage II squamous cell lung carcinoma. Sequencing used PBMCs, obtained before any cancer treatment. This chain uses TRBV2 with TRBJ1-4; TRBD1 is a possible D gene (5 bases). CDR3 sequence reads: CASGRDGTREKLFF. Here the CDR3 DNA reads TGTGCCAGCGGCCGGGACGGGACCCGAGAAAAACTGTTTTTT.